One and the same sample provided the 6 T cell receptor beta chains below, sequenced in a study of monozygotic twins with inflammatory bowel disease. TCRdb reprocessed the 5' RACE reads, keeping one entry per CDR3 protein, no DNA. This table holds about 380,000 distinct CDR3 sequences. Source material: blood. These receptors originate from a human donor with ulcerative colitis or Crohn's disease, or a healthy co-twin of an affected twin (not recorded which).

The rearrangement uses TRBV24-1 and TRBJ2-1; lacking DNA, the TRBD1 call made by TCRdb goes unchecked. The CDR3 length is 18 residues. The germline V gene has CDR1 KGHDR and CDR2 SFDVKD. The CDR3 here is CATSDPGQDPGWYNEQFF.

J is TRBJ2-1 and V is TRBV30; with no DNA, the TCRdb D assignment of TRBD1 cannot be verified. Germline-derived CDR1 and CDR2 are GTSNPN and SVGIG (reference sequence). The CDR3 extends over 13 amino acids. CDR3 loop: CAWSVGGSNEQFF.

The chain employs TRBV20-1 and TRBJ1-3; with no DNA, the TCRdb D assignment of TRBD1 cannot be verified. Germline CDR1 and CDR2: DFQATT and SNEGSKA (reference sequence). The CDR3 is 16 residues long. The CDR3 loop is CSAKGAGHISGNTTYF.

The CDR3 here is CASSKQGALGTEAFF. The chain uses TRBV12-3 or TRBV12-4 and TRBJ1-1; TCRdb's assignment of TRBD1 cannot be checked, as there is no DNA. CDR3 size: 15 residues.

V gene TRBV12-3 or TRBV12-4 combines with J gene TRBJ2-1. CDR3 length equals 14 residues. The CDR3 here is CASKWAELSNEQFF.

This chain joins TRBV5-1 and TRBJ2-5; without DNA, the TCRdb call of TRBD1 cannot be checked. The CDR3 covers 15 residues. Germline assignment: CDR1 SGHRS and CDR2 YFSETQ. The CDR3 sequence is CASSLVGLDQETQYF.